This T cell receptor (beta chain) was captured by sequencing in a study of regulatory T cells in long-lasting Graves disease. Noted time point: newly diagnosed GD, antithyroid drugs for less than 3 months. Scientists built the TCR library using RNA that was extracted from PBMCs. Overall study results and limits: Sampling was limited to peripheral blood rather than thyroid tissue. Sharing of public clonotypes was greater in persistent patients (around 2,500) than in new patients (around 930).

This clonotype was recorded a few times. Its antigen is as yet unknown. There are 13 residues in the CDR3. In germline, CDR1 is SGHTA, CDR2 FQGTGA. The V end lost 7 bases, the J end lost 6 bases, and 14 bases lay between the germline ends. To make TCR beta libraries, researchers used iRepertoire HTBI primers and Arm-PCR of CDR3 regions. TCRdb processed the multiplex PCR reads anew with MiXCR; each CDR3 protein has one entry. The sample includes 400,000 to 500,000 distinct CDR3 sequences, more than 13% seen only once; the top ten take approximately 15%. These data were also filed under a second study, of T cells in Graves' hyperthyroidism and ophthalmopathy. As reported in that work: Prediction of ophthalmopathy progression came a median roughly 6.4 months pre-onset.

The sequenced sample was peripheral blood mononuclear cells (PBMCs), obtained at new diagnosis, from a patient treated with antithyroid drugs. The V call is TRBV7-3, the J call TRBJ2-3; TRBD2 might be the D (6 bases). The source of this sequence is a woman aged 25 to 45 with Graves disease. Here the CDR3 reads CASTRGLSDTQYF. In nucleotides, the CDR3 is TGTGCCAGCACTAGGGGACTTTCGGATACGCAGTATTTT.